These 32 T cell receptor beta chains were all obtained from the same sample, sequenced in a study of shared clonotypes between healthy human individuals. The data were produced by immunoSEQ multiplex PCR, yet TCRdb's version contains in-frame clones alone and is incomplete. The sample consists of 2 million to 2.5 million clones, 93% of them appearing once. The sequenced material came from naive CD4+ T cells from PBMCs. Subset of the sample: CD45RA+ positively selected. Receptors originate from a man aged 18-30 years in good health. Some clones in this sample may be carry-over from other donors' samples.

The chain carries TRBV4-3 and TRBJ2-1; D perhaps matches TRBD2 (6 bases). Per the germline V gene, CDR1 is LGHNA and CDR2 is YSLEER. Deletions cut 0 bases from V and 1 base from J, with 10 bases between. This CDR3 has 16 residues. In DNA, the CDR3 is TGCGCCAGCAGCCAAGATCCTAGCGCGTCCTACAATGAGCAGTTCTTC. Translating gives CASSQDPSASYNEQFF.

The chain combines TRBV7-2 with TRBJ1-1, with D unclear. The CDR3 totals 14 residues. V dropped 1 base and J dropped 0 bases, with 6 bases sitting between them. Germline V gene data show CDR1 as SGHTA and CDR2 as FQGNSA. CDR3 bases: TGTGCCAGCAGCTTAGAGGTAGTGAACACTGAAGCTTTCTTT. Translation gives CASSLEVVNTEAFF. Full variable domain (outside the CDR3, taken from reference TRBV7-2 and TRBJ1-1): GAGVSQSPSNKVTEKGKDVELRCDPISGHTALYWYRQSLGQGLEFLIYFQGNSAPDKSGLPSDRFSAERTGGSVSTLTIQRTQQEDSAVYLCASSLEVVNTEAFFGQGTRLTVV.

The chain links TRBV9 to TRBJ2-3, with a tentative D call TRBD1 (5 bases). V lost 3 bases, J lost 2 bases, and 10 bases lay in between. There are 14 residues in the CDR3. In germline, CDR1 is SGDLS, CDR2 YYNGEE. In nucleotides, the CDR3 is TGTGCCAGCAGCGGGTTCAGGGACACAGATACGCAGTATTTT. Amino acids: CASSGFRDTDTQYF.

Worth noting for this clone: Other DNA sequences in this specimen translate into the identical CDR3. The chain has TRBV19 and TRBJ2-3; D gene unclear. Trimming pared 0 bases from V and 0 bases from J, leaving 7 bases between. The germline V gene encodes CDR1 LNHDA and CDR2 SQIVND (reference sequence). The CDR3 contains 15 residues. In DNA, the CDR3 is TGTGCCAGTAGTATAGACTTAAGGAGCACAGATACGCAGTATTTT. Encoded protein: CASSIDLRSTDTQYF.

On this clone: This same CDR3 is encoded by further DNA sequences in the sample. This sequence joins TRBV5-1 and TRBJ1-1; a possible D gene is TRBD1 (6 bases). V was cut by 2 bases and J by 5 bases, with 10 bases left in between. Germline-derived CDR1 and CDR2 are SGHRS and YFSETQ. The CDR3 spans 13 residues. The CDR3 DNA is TGCGCCAGCAGCTTTGGGGGCCCTACTGAAGCTTTCTTT. Its translation is CASSFGGPTEAFF.

This chain uses TRBV2 with TRBJ2-1; 10 bases fit TRBD2. The germline V gene has CDR1 SNHLY and CDR2 FYNNEI. V lost 5 bases and J lost 13; bases outside the gene matches: 14. This CDR3 is 15 amino acids long. CDR3 sequence reads: CASSPPTSGWGGQFF. CDR3 DNA: TGTGCCAGCAGTCCACCGACTAGCGGGTGGGGGGGACAGTTCTTC.

This chain links TRBV28 with TRBJ1-5; D is possibly TRBD1 (6 bases). The CDR3 extends over 14 amino acids. Germline V gene lookup returns CDR1 MDHEN and CDR2 SYDVKM. The germline V and J ends were trimmed by 5 bases and 1 base, with 9 bases remaining between them. The DNA for the CDR3 is TGTGCCAGCAGTGTAGGGGGAAGCAATCAGCCCCAGCATTTT. Its protein product is CASSVGGSNQPQHF.

The chain links TRBV7-6 to TRBJ2-7; tentative D call: TRBD1 (6 bases). Looked up from germline, CDR1 is SGHVS and CDR2 is FNYEAQ. CDR3 length equals 13 residues. V lost 6 bases and J 6 bases, leaving 15 bases between the germline ends. For the CDR3, the DNA is TGTGCCAGCAGTCTTGCGACAGGCTCCGAGCAGTACTTC. This translates into CASSLATGSEQYF.

The gene calls are TRBV4-1 and TRBJ2-6, with D unclear. This CDR3 spans 20 amino acids. Germline CDR1 reads MGHRA; CDR2 reads YSYEKL. V was shortened by 2 bases and J by 0 bases, with 20 bases between the two germline ends. CDR3 DNA sequence: TGCGCCAGCAGCCAATCCCTCAACCCGGACGGCACCTCTGGGGCCAACGTCCTGACTTTC. Residues: CASSQSLNPDGTSGANVLTF.

About this clone itself: Other DNA variants within this sample encode the same CDR3. The CDR3 loop is CASRQGSNQPQHF. In DNA, the CDR3 is TGTGCCAGCAGACAGGGCTCAAATCAGCCCCAGCATTTT. The chain combines TRBV6-5 with TRBJ1-5; TRBD1 might be the D (6 bases). V lost 6 bases and J 4 bases, leaving 10 bases between the germline ends. Germline V lookup: CDR1 MNHEY, CDR2 SVGAGI. The CDR3 has 13 amino acids.

Turning to this clone: Its ends do not fully match the called genes, so a read error is possible. The genes are TRBV30 and TRBJ2-2; unclear D gene. The germline V gene has CDR1 GTSNPN and CDR2 SVGIG (reference sequence). This CDR3 contains 14 residues. CDR3: CAGYRTTKTGELFF. Here the CDR3 DNA reads TGTGCCGGATACAGAACCACGAAAACCGGGGAGCTGTTTTTT.

The CDR3 nucleotides are TGTGCCAGCAGCCCCGGACGAGACCAAGAGACCCAGTACTTC. It translates to CASSPGRDQETQYF. The chain employs TRBV28 and TRBJ2-5; no clear D gene. Germline CDR1 MDHEN, CDR2 SYDVKM. CDR3 length: 14 amino acids. V gave up 6 bases and J gave up 0 bases, with 11 bases separating them. Drawing the rest from reference TRBV28 and TRBJ2-5, the complete variable domain is DVKVTQSSRYLVKRTGEKVFLECVQDMDHENMFWYRQDPGLGLRLIYFSYDVKMKEKGDIPEGYSVSREKKERFSLILESASTNQTSMYLCASSPGRDQETQYFGPGTRLLVL.

The table lists this clone with a few counts. The chain has TRBV5-1 and TRBJ1-1, with D unresolved. Looked up from germline, CDR1 is SGHRS and CDR2 is YFSETQ. This CDR3 contains 11 residues. V was shortened by 4 bases and J by 3 bases, with 4 bases between the two germline ends. The CDR3, as DNA: TGCGCCAGCAGCGTCGACACTGAAGCTTTCTTT. Protein sequence: CASSVDTEAFF.

CDR3 coding DNA: TGTGCCAGCAGTTCAAACAGGGGGTCAACTAATGAAAAACTGTTTTTT. It yields the protein CASSSNRGSTNEKLFF. The chain couples TRBV28 to TRBJ1-4, with 8 nucleotides matching TRBD1. Germline assignment: CDR1 MDHEN and CDR2 SYDVKM. This CDR3 has 16 amino acids. V was clipped by 4 bases and J by 0 bases; unmatched bases: 4.

For the CDR3, the DNA is TGTGCCAGTAGTGCTACAGGGGGCGCCTACGAGCAGTACTTC. Protein product: CASSATGGAYEQYF. V usage is TRBV19 and J usage is TRBJ2-7; TRBD1 aligns across 9 bases. The CDR3 length is 14 residues. Germline V gene sequence: CDR1 LNHDA, CDR2 SQIVND (reference sequence). V was pared by 5 bases and J by 2 bases, with 4 bases of the junction left unmatched.

The chain recombines TRBV11-2 with TRBJ2-1; TRBD1 might be the D (7 bases). Deletions cut 5 bases from V and 8 bases from J, with 16 bases between. This CDR3 region has 14 residues. Germline V gene lookup returns CDR1 SGHAT and CDR2 FQNNGV. CDR3 sequence reads: CASSPPEGAYEQFF. CDR3 DNA: TGTGCCAGCAGCCCTCCGGAGGGGGCGTATGAGCAGTTCTTC.

The chain uses TRBV19 and TRBJ2-2, with 14 bases matching TRBD2. Losses at the gene ends were 5 bases for V and 4 bases for J; bases not matched to a gene: 0. CDR3 size: 15 residues. Per the germline V gene, CDR1 is LNHDA and CDR2 is SQIVND (reference sequence). CDR3 amino acids: CASSGLAGGTGELFF. The CDR3 DNA sequence: TGTGCCAGTAGTGGACTAGCGGGAGGCACCGGGGAGCTGTTTTTT.

This chain connects TRBV5-4 to TRBJ2-1, with D uncertain. Germline CDR1 and CDR2: SGHNT and YYREEE (reference sequence). The CDR3 is made up of 14 amino acids. The germline V and J ends were trimmed by 0 bases and 8 bases, with 12 bases remaining between them. This CDR3 is CASSLARLRDEQFF. The CDR3 DNA reads TGTGCCAGCAGCTTGGCCCGACTCCGCGATGAGCAGTTCTTC.

Notes on this clone: Other DNA sequences of this sample code for an identical CDR3. The gene calls are TRBV9 and TRBJ2-1; 7 nucleotides match TRBD2. Germline loops: CDR1 SGDLS, CDR2 YYNGEE. V shed 1 base, J shed 0 bases, and the junction held 1 base outside the gene matches. The CDR3 is made up of 15 amino acids. The CDR3 DNA is TGTGCCAGCAGCGTAAGCGGGGCCTCCTACAATGAGCAGTTCTTC. It translates to CASSVSGASYNEQFF.

The CDR3 bases are TGTGCCTGGAGTGTATATCCGAACACTGAAGCTTTCTTT. Its translation: CAWSVYPNTEAFF. The chain links TRBV30 to TRBJ1-1; D remains unclear. The CDR3 consists of 13 residues. V shed 0 bases and J shed 1 base, with 6 bases lying between them. CDR1 GTSNPN and CDR2 SVGIG come from the germline V gene (reference sequence).

The genes are TRBV30 and TRBJ1-2, with D unresolved. V lost 2 bases, J lost 8 bases, and 12 bases lay in between. Germline-derived CDR1 and CDR2 are GTSNPN and SVGIG (reference sequence). The CDR3 is 12 residues long. CDR3 sequence (DNA): TGTGCCTGGAGTATGGGGATGGGGGGCTACACCTTC. It encodes CAWSMGMGGYTF.

The chain is built from TRBV9 and TRBJ1-4, with 10 bases identical to TRBD1. This CDR3 region has 16 residues. Unmatched junction bases numbered 7, after V lost 2 bases and J lost 6 bases. Germline V gene sequence: CDR1 SGDLS, CDR2 YYNGEE. CDR3 amino acids: CASSVGAGTGDEKLFF. CDR3 DNA: TGTGCCAGCAGCGTTGGTGCGGGGACAGGGGATGAAAAACTGTTTTTT.

This chain connects TRBV5-4 to TRBJ2-7, with D unresolved. The V end was cut by 4 bases, the J end by 7 bases, with 18 bases between. The V gene's germline CDR1 is SGHNT and CDR2 YYREEE (reference sequence). The CDR3 spans 14 residues. The CDR3 nucleotides read TGTGCCAGCAGCCGATTCCTTCCTGCCGGGGAGCAGTACTTC. It is translated as CASSRFLPAGEQYF.

The chain carries TRBV28 and TRBJ2-3; D not certain. The V end lost 3 bases, the J end lost 7 bases, and 8 bases lay between the germline ends. The CDR3 runs to 12 residues. Per the germline V gene, CDR1 is MDHEN and CDR2 is SYDVKM. DNA of the CDR3: TGTGCCAGCAGTTTGGTCGTAAATACGCAGTATTTT. This gives the protein CASSLVVNTQYF. Looking up the rest from reference TRBV28 and TRBJ2-3 gives the full variable domain: DVKVTQSSRYLVKRTGEKVFLECVQDMDHENMFWYRQDPGLGLRLIYFSYDVKMKEKGDIPEGYSVSREKKERFSLILESASTNQTSMYLCASSLVVNTQYFGPGTRLTVL.

The V and J genes are TRBV19 and TRBJ1-1; 11 bases map to TRBD1. Germline lookup yields CDR1 LNHDA and CDR2 SQIVND (reference sequence). This CDR3 spans 16 amino acids. Trimming cost V 8 bases and J 1 base; bases outside gene matches: 9. DNA for the CDR3: TGTGCCAGTTCGATGCGGACAGGGGGCGAGAACACTGAAGCTTTCTTT. Its translation: CASSMRTGGENTEAFF.

V usage is TRBV30 and J usage is TRBJ2-4; D may correspond to TRBD1 or TRBD2 (5 bases each). Germline assignment: CDR1 GTSNPN and CDR2 SVGIG (reference sequence). Trimming stripped 0 bases from V and 8 bases from J, with 20 bases between. CDR3 length: 16 residues. CDR3 residues: CAWSVSFGRMGDIQYF. CDR3 nucleotides: TGTGCCTGGAGTGTATCGTTCGGGCGGATGGGGGACATTCAGTACTTC.

The chain recombines TRBV5-5 with TRBJ1-2; D possibly corresponds to TRBD1 (6 bases). Trimming shortened V by 4 bases and J by 4 bases, and 11 bases separated the two germline ends. The CDR3 spans 13 residues. Germline CDR1 reads SGHKS; CDR2 reads YYEKEE (reference sequence). The chain's CDR3 is CASSNRESYGYTF. The CDR3 nucleotides read TGTGCCAGCAGCAACAGGGAGAGCTATGGCTACACCTTC.

The gene calls are TRBV5-4 and TRBJ1-1; D might be TRBD1 (5 bases). The germline V gene has CDR1 SGHNT and CDR2 YYREEE (reference sequence). Trimming cost V 4 bases and J 6 bases, with 16 bases left between them. CDR3 length: 14 amino acids. The CDR3 DNA reads as TGTGCCAGCAGCCAGGGTGGGGGTTGGGCTGAAGCTTTCTTT. This translates into CASSQGGGWAEAFF.

The J gene is TRBJ2-7, the V gene TRBV28, with D hard to call. The CDR3 is made up of 14 amino acids. Germline CDR1 reads MDHEN; CDR2 reads SYDVKM. Trimming took off 2 bases at V and 1 base at J, with 9 bases between the two ends. The CDR3 region has the DNA TGTGCCAGCAGTTTACGGCCTGAATCCTACGAGCAGTACTTC. Amino acids: CASSLRPESYEQYF.

This chain uses TRBV7-3 with TRBJ2-5, with TRBD1 identical over 11 bases. The CDR3 is 15 amino acids. Germline CDR1 is SGHTA and CDR2 is FQGTGA. With V trimmed by 4 bases and J by 4 bases, 5 bases remained unmatched. The CDR3 spells CASSSLGQGGETQYF. Here the CDR3 DNA reads TGTGCCAGCAGCTCCTTGGGACAGGGGGGAGAGACCCAGTACTTC.

Of note for this clone: The identical CDR3 is also encoded by other nucleotide sequences in the sample. The chain employs TRBV28 and TRBJ2-7; D possibly corresponds to TRBD2 (6 bases). The CDR3 contains 12 residues. Trimming took off 8 bases at V and 1 base at J, with 9 bases between the two ends. Germline V gene lookup returns CDR1 MDHEN and CDR2 SYDVKM. The CDR3 DNA reads TGTGCCAGCCTCGGGGGATCCTACGAGCAGTACTTC. It yields the protein CASLGGSYEQYF.

On this clone: At one boundary the junction diverges from the germline segment, which might be a read error. Different DNA sequences within this sample yield the same CDR3. This chain connects TRBV18 to TRBJ2-4, with TRBD1 as a possible D gene (5 bases). The germline V gene encodes CDR1 KGHSH and CDR2 LQKENI. CDR3 length: 13 amino acids. The CDR3, as DNA: TGTGCCAGCTCCCCACCAGGGTTGGACATTCAGTACTTC. Amino acid sequence: CASSPPGLDIQYF.